A single sample is the source of the 25 T cell receptor beta chains below, sequenced in a study of radiotherapy plus CTLA-4 blockade in lung cancer. Repertoires were generated with immunoSEQ multiplex PCR, while TCRdb's copy carries only in-frame clones and drops some. The sample records about 80,000 clones, about 84% being singletons. The sample in question was peripheral blood, obtained from a patient treated with radiotherapy plus ipilimumab. All receptors derive from a human donor with non-small cell lung cancer who had stable disease on radiotherapy plus ipilimumab.

This clone was detected only once. This chain uses TRBV13 with TRBJ2-5; 10 bases agree with TRBD2. Germline values: CDR1 PRHDT, CDR2 FYEKMQ (reference sequence). The CDR3 consists of 16 residues. With 5 bases clipped from V and 2 bases from J, the junction kept 8 bases outside the gene matches. Written as DNA, the CDR3 is TGTGCCAGCAGCCCAATGGGACTAGCGACTCAAGAGACCCAGTACTTC. Translating it yields CASSPMGLATQETQYF.

This clone has a single count. The rearrangement links TRBV5-6 to TRBJ1-5, with D unresolved. The V gene lost 1 base and the J gene lost 1 base, with 3 bases spanning the gap. The CDR3 is 13 amino acids. CDR1 and CDR2 from the germline V gene are SGHDT and YYEEEE. The CDR3 nucleotides are TGTGCCAGCAGCTTGAACAGCAATCAGCCCCAGCATTTT. This translates into CASSLNSNQPQHF.

The chain couples TRBV5-4 to TRBJ2-1, with a weak D call TRBD2 (6 bases). This CDR3 is built from 16 residues. The V end was cut by 2 bases, the J end by 4 bases, with 16 bases between. Germline values: CDR1 SGHNT, CDR2 YYREEE (reference sequence). The CDR3 here is CASSLGLLEGYNEQFF. The CDR3 region has the DNA TGTGCCAGCAGCTTAGGACTGTTGGAGGGGTACAATGAGCAGTTCTTC. The whole variable domain, filled in from reference TRBV5-4 and TRBJ2-1, reads ETGVTQSPTHLIKTRGQQVTLRCSSQSGHNTVSWYQQALGQGPQFIFQYYREEENGRGNFPPRFSGLQFPNYSSELNVNALELDDSALYLCASSLGLLEGYNEQFFGPGTRLTVL.

This clone was counted a few times. The V and J genes are TRBV7-9 and TRBJ2-7; TRBD1 might be the D (6 bases). Per germline, CDR1 SEHNR and CDR2 FQNEAQ (reference sequence). CDR3 length: 16 amino acids. V was clipped by 0 bases and J by 0 bases, with 12 bases between them. CDR3 protein: CASSLASGTSSYEQYF. The CDR3 nucleotides are TGTGCCAGCAGCTTAGCCTCCGGGACATCCTCCTACGAGCAGTACTTC.

J is TRBJ2-3 and V is TRBV13; D perhaps matches TRBD2 (5 bases). The germline V gene encodes CDR1 PRHDT and CDR2 FYEKMQ (reference sequence). The CDR3 is 15 amino acids. Trimming stripped 6 bases from V and 1 base from J, with 14 bases between. CDR3 amino acids: CASRNELGRTDTQYF. The CDR3 DNA reads as TGTGCCAGCAGGAATGAACTAGGTCGCACAGATACGCAGTATTTT.

Points on this clone: This sample also contains other DNA sequences that code for the same CDR3. The CDR3 bases are TGCGCCAGCAGCCCCGGACTCGCGTCCTACAATGAGCAGTTCTTC. Residues: CASSPGLASYNEQFF. The V call is TRBV5-1, the J call TRBJ2-1; TRBD2 might be the D (5 bases). V lost 4 bases to trimming and J lost 1 base, with 12 bases between them. Per the germline V gene, CDR1 is SGHRS and CDR2 is YFSETQ. This CDR3 spans 15 amino acids.

The chain is built from TRBV5-1 and TRBJ2-1; maybe TRBD2 (6 bases). The CDR3 has 16 residues. Germline CDR1 is SGHRS and CDR2 is YFSETQ. Trimming removed 3 bases at V and 0 bases at J, with 13 bases between. CDR3 sequence: CASSSAHGSSYNEQFF. The CDR3 DNA follows: TGCGCCAGCAGCTCCGCTCACGGGAGCTCCTACAATGAGCAGTTCTTC.

The chain links TRBV29-1 to TRBJ2-7; TRBD2 aligns across 7 bases. The CDR3 contains 10 residues. Germline V gene data show CDR1 as SQVTM and CDR2 as ANQGSEA. CDR3 DNA: TGCAGGGTAGCGGGTTACGAGCAGTACTTC. This encodes CRVAGYEQYF.

The J gene is TRBJ1-2, the V gene TRBV15; D not resolved. CDR3 size: 16 residues. Germline V gene data show CDR1 as LNHNV and CDR2 as YYDKDF (reference sequence). The V and J ends lost 0 bases and 0 bases respectively, with 11 bases between them. Here the CDR3 reads CATSRDRKHSNYGYTF. The CDR3 coding sequence is TGTGCCACCAGCAGAGATAGGAAACACTCTAACTATGGCTACACCTTC.

V usage is TRBV4-2 and J usage is TRBJ2-1, with 9 bases aligning to TRBD2. V lost 3 bases, J lost 0 bases, and 6 bases stayed unmatched. Germline V lookup: CDR1 LGHNA, CDR2 YNFKEQ. The CDR3 is 17 amino acids. CDR3 protein: CASSQERSGSSYNEQFF. DNA of the CDR3: TGTGCCAGCAGCCAGGAACGTAGCGGGAGCTCCTACAATGAGCAGTTCTTC.

In the case of this clone: The same CDR3 also results from other DNA sequences found in this sample. This sequence joins TRBV11-2 and TRBJ1-1; D call uncertain. CDR1 is SGHAT, CDR2 FQNNGV, per germline. V was pared by 4 bases and J by 5 bases, with 8 bases between. CDR3 length: 12 amino acids. CDR3 bases: TGTGCCAGCAGCTCTGGGAGGACTGAAGCTTTCTTT. Residues: CASSSGRTEAFF.

In this sample, this clone turned up once. The chain employs TRBV7-9 and TRBJ2-2, with D hard to call. Trimming took off 5 bases at V and 4 bases at J, with 11 bases between the two ends. This CDR3 region has 14 residues. Germline loops: CDR1 SEHNR, CDR2 FQNEAQ (reference sequence). The CDR3 sequence is CASSIDTPTGELFF. The CDR3 coding sequence is TGTGCCAGCAGCATAGACACCCCCACCGGGGAGCTGTTTTTT.

This chain links TRBV5-6 with TRBJ2-5, with TRBD1 matching over 8 bases. There are 16 residues in the CDR3. Trimming cost V 1 base and J 5 bases; bases outside gene matches: 10. CDR1 is SGHDT, CDR2 YYEEEE, per germline. CDR3 loop: CASSLRRGRRMETQYF. The CDR3 DNA follows: TGTGCCAGCAGCTTGCGCAGGGGGCGACGTATGGAGACCCAGTACTTC.

This chain connects TRBV6-5 to TRBJ2-7; 9 nucleotides agree with TRBD2. V shed 6 bases, J shed 6 bases, and the junction held 6 bases outside the gene matches. Germline CDR1 and CDR2: MNHEY and SVGAGI. There are 13 residues in the CDR3. This chain's CDR3 is CASRPSGTGEQYF. As DNA, the CDR3 is TGTGCCAGCAGACCTAGCGGGACTGGCGAGCAGTACTTC.

The V and J genes are TRBV18 and TRBJ2-2, with 8 bases matching TRBD1. This CDR3 region has 16 residues. V lost 1 base to trimming and J lost 3 bases; unmatched junction nucleotides: 4. The V gene's germline CDR1 is KGHSH and CDR2 LQKENI. CDR3 loop: CASSPLRGQDTGELFF. The CDR3 region has the DNA TGTGCCAGCTCACCACTCAGGGGGCAGGACACCGGGGAGCTGTTTTTT.

The J gene is TRBJ1-1, the V gene TRBV2; 7 positions match TRBD1. The CDR3 has 13 residues. V was pared by 6 bases and J by 2 bases, with 3 bases of the junction left unmatched. The germline V gene has CDR1 SNHLY and CDR2 FYNNEI. CDR3 DNA sequence: TGTGCCAGCAGGGACAGGCTTAACACTGAAGCTTTCTTT. Encoded protein: CASRDRLNTEAFF.

The V call is TRBV6-1, the J call TRBJ2-1, with a tentative D call TRBD2 (7 bases). Per the germline V gene, CDR1 is MNHNS and CDR2 is SASEGT. The CDR3 length is 13 residues. Trimming cost V 0 bases and J 9 bases, with 9 bases left between them. The CDR3 region is CASSEARGGEQFF. For the CDR3, the DNA is TGTGCCAGCAGTGAAGCTAGGGGGGGTGAGCAGTTCTTC.

This clone was detected a few times. The chain is built from TRBV4-1 and TRBJ1-4, with TRBD1 identical over 8 bases. The CDR3 runs 15 residues. The V gene end was trimmed by 7 bases and the J gene end by 2 bases; junction bases not matched to a gene: 6. Germline CDR1 is MGHRA and CDR2 is YSYEKL. The CDR3 sequence is CASTKGDRTNEKLFF. In DNA form, the CDR3 reads TGCGCCAGCACGAAAGGGGACAGGACTAATGAAAAACTGTTTTTT.

The rearrangement links TRBV30 to TRBJ2-3; 8 nucleotides match TRBD1. In germline, CDR1 is GTSNPN, CDR2 SVGIG (reference sequence). The junction had 10 bases not matched to a gene; V was cut back by 3 bases and J by 5 bases. The CDR3 consists of 15 residues. The chain's CDR3 is CAWSATGVGEDTQYF. CDR3 bases: TGTGCCTGGAGCGCGACAGGGGTCGGGGAAGATACGCAGTATTTT.

The gene calls are TRBV28 and TRBJ1-6; no clear D. Trimming shortened V by 6 bases and J by 4 bases, and 10 bases separated the two germline ends. This CDR3 has 14 residues. Looked up from germline, CDR1 is MDHEN and CDR2 is SYDVKM. The CDR3 spells CASSSDTYNSPLHF. The DNA for the CDR3 is TGTGCCAGCAGCTCAGACACATATAATTCACCCCTCCACTTT.

The chain uses TRBV5-6 and TRBJ1-6; possibly TRBD1 for D (6 bases). V was shortened by 3 bases and J by 4 bases, with 17 bases between the two germline ends. This CDR3 region has 17 residues. Per germline, CDR1 SGHDT and CDR2 YYEEEE. The CDR3 region has the DNA TGTGCCAGCAGCTGGATGCCGGCAGGGGATTATAATTCACCCCTCCACTTT. This codes for CASSWMPAGDYNSPLHF.

The genes are TRBV7-9 and TRBJ2-6; D remains unclear. V lost 8 bases, J lost 0 bases, and 8 bases lay in between. This CDR3 comprises 14 residues. The germline V gene encodes CDR1 SEHNR and CDR2 FQNEAQ (reference sequence). The CDR3 nucleotides read TGTGCCAGCCCCCCTTCCTCTGGGGCCAACGTCCTGACTTTC. The encoded protein is CASPPSSGANVLTF.

This chain uses TRBV9 with TRBJ2-1, with 11 bases that match TRBD2. Losses at the gene ends were 3 bases for V and 9 bases for J; bases not matched to a gene: 5. The CDR3 spans 14 residues. Germline lookup yields CDR1 SGDLS and CDR2 YYNGEE. CDR3 sequence (DNA): TGTGCCAGCAGCGGTCCGGGACTAGCGGTTGAGCAGTTCTTC. This translates into CASSGPGLAVEQFF.

This rearrangement joins TRBV9 to TRBJ1-1, with a possible D match to TRBD1 (6 bases). Germline V lookup: CDR1 SGDLS, CDR2 YYNGEE. The V end was cut by 4 bases, the J end by 1 base, with 14 bases between. This CDR3 has 15 residues. The DNA for the CDR3 is TGTGCCAGCAGCCCGACAGGAGCAACGAACACTGAAGCTTTCTTT. Protein product: CASSPTGATNTEAFF.

The rearrangement links TRBV30 to TRBJ2-7; tentatively, D is TRBD2 (5 bases). Trimming stripped 4 bases from V and 1 base from J, with 14 bases between. CDR3 size: 14 residues. Germline V CDR1 and CDR2: GTSNPN, SVGIG (reference sequence). The CDR3 DNA reads as TGTGCCTGGACCAAACGGGGATTATCCTACGAGCAGTACTTC. As protein: CAWTKRGLSYEQYF.